This T cell receptor (beta chain) was identified in a study of early T cells in non-severe SARS-CoV-2 infection. A few counts support this clonotype. Antigen unknown. Germline V gene lookup returns CDR1 LNHDA and CDR2 SQIVND (reference sequence). V was clipped by 4 bases and J by 0 bases, with 5 bases between them. The CDR3 contains 13 residues. Individual cDNA molecules were tagged with unique molecular identifiers, the study reported. TCRdb reprocessed the 5' RACE reads with MiXCR, giving one entry per CDR3 protein. The sample shows under 30,000 distinct CDR3 sequences, 4.5% of them seen only once. Broader study findings: VDJdb matching favored anti-spike CD8 responses, missing private and CD4 specificities.

This chain joins TRBV19 and TRBJ2-3, with D maybe TRBD2 (5 bases). The origin of this receptor is an adult who was a healthcare worker with PCR-confirmed SARS-CoV-2 infection or an uninfected control (not recorded which). Source material: whole blood. CDR3: CASSSGSTDTQYF. Written as DNA, the CDR3 is TGTGCCAGTAGTAGCGGGAGCACAGATACGCAGTATTTT.